This is a list of T cell receptor beta chains from one sample in a study of shared clonotypes between healthy human individuals. TCRdb's copy holds only in-frame clones and misses some; the assay was immunoSEQ multiplex PCR. There are approximately 1.5 million clones in the sample; about 98.5% occur only once, and roughly 0.35% lies in the top ten. Material for sequencing was naive CD4+ T cells sorted from blood. Every receptor here comes from a man under 40 in good health. CDR3s leave out the opening cysteine and the closing phenylalanine or tryptophan. Some rows mark clone size as missing; the rest say once, few, many or name a class of expanded clone.

>TRBV6-5|12|.
ASSYFSNTGELF
>TRBV28|10|.
ASSLTGGGYT
>TRBV5-1|12|.
ASSPGQSSYEQY
>TRBV28|10|once
ASSLKAETQY
>TRBV9|12|.
ASSEAARAGELF
>TRBV5-6|12|.
ASSAVGVGGGYT
>TRBV5-1|13|.
ASSPLRQGSYEQY
>TRBV6-1|13|.
ASIKTGTTNYGYT
>TRBV6-5|13|.
ASSYAGTGANVLT
>TRBV19|13|.
ASSITGTQLNEQF
>TRBV5-1|14|.
ASSLGLAGLTDTQY
>TRBV11-2|10|few
ASSLMTYEQY
>TRBV15|13|.
ATSRSIATNEKLF
>TRBV30|10|.
AWQTGTDTQY
>TRBV7-2|12|once
ASSLELLNTEAF
>TRBV10-1|13|.
ASSEAGAGTYEQY
>TRBV5-1|12|.
ASSLGDSQETQY
>TRBV7-9|10|.
ASSLAGNTIY
>TRBV28|13|.
ASGHRKGERETQY
>TRBV6-1|13|.
ASSEIGQGAFGYT
>TRBV5-8|13|.
ASSLWQGGGGEQF
>TRBV18|13|.
ASSPQITGADGYT
>TRBV9|12|.
ASSVARDWGEAF
>TRBV19|12|.
ASSRDRSIYEQY
>TRBV9|14|.
ASSLRRLSGANVLT
>TRBV5-6|13|.
ASSLGQGTYNEQF
>TRBV25-1|11|.
ASRPMTEYEQY
>TRBV28|16|.
ASSFQPPRQGTRNEQF
>TRBV29-1|9|.
SVTLAYEQY
>TRBV27|16|.
ASSYLAGSRSGANVLT
>TRBV6-5|13|.
ASMGGYRSYNEQF
>TRBV28|14|.
ASSLGGWGMNTEAF
>TRBV5-1|13|.
ASTKTGMGNNEQF
>TRBV27|13|.
ASSLIGGGFTEAF